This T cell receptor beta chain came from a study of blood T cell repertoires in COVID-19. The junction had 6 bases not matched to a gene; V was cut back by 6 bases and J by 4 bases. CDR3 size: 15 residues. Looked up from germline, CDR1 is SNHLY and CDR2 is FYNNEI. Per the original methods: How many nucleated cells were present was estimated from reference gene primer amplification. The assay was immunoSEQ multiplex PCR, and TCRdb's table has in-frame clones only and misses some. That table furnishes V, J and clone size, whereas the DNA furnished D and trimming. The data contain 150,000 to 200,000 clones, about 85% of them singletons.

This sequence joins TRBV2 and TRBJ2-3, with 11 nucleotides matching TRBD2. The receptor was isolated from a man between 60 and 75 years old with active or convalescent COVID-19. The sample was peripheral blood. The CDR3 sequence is CASRALAGAADTQYF. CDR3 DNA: TGTGCCAGCAGGGCACTAGCGGGGGCGGCAGATACGCAGTATTTT.